The rows below give T cell receptor beta chains drawn from one sample of a study of PD-L1 blockade in urothelial cancer. Profiled with immunoSEQ multiplex PCR; TCRdb holds only in-frame clones, not every one. The sample includes about 42,000 clones, approximately 80% of them seen just once. Sequenced here: PBMCs, sampled around atezolizumab (anti-PD-L1) treatment. These receptors were obtained from a man between 65 and 85 years old with urothelial cancer. Each CDR3 is given without its conserved first and last residue. D genes are given only for firm matches.

v_call: TRBV9; cdr3_length: 12; d_call: -; cdr3_aa: ASSPLTRTDTQY
v_call: TRBV5-6; cdr3_length: 12; d_call: -; cdr3_aa: ASSLDPSGNTIY
v_call: TRBV5-5; cdr3_length: 14; d_call: -; cdr3_aa: ASSLFPGLSNQPQH
v_call: TRBV12-5; cdr3_length: 15; d_call: TRBD1; cdr3_aa: ASGLGGQGIMNTEAF
v_call: TRBV18; cdr3_length: 11; d_call: -; cdr3_aa: ASSPQEDYGYT
v_call: TRBV5-4; cdr3_length: 9; d_call: -; cdr3_aa: ASSLVQFYT
v_call: TRBV4-1; cdr3_length: 14; d_call: -; cdr3_aa: ASSHLWGNSGNTIY
v_call: TRBV5-1; cdr3_length: 12; d_call: -; cdr3_aa: ASSSLSDRGELF
v_call: TRBV19; cdr3_length: 14; d_call: TRBD1; cdr3_aa: ASSTRTGYSNQPQH
v_call: TRBV29-1; cdr3_length: 8; d_call: -; cdr3_aa: SVGSDGYT
v_call: TRBV10-3; cdr3_length: 15; d_call: TRBD2; cdr3_aa: AISDIAGGPGTDTQY
v_call: TRBV5-6; cdr3_length: 12; d_call: -; cdr3_aa: ASSRKTGLYGYT
v_call: TRBV7-8; cdr3_length: 12; d_call: TRBD2; cdr3_aa: ASVSGRGDNEQF
v_call: TRBV7-9; cdr3_length: 12; d_call: -; cdr3_aa: ASSAQGMNTEAF
v_call: TRBV19; cdr3_length: 11; d_call: -; cdr3_aa: ASSIAGPYGYT
v_call: TRBV13; cdr3_length: 13; d_call: TRBD2; cdr3_aa: ASSRTRDNTGELF
v_call: TRBV5-1; cdr3_length: 12; d_call: TRBD2; cdr3_aa: ASSLQAGDDEQF
v_call: TRBV7-2; cdr3_length: 13; d_call: -; cdr3_aa: ASSLEAMNTYEQY
v_call: TRBV2; cdr3_length: 12; d_call: -; cdr3_aa: ASRGGLGYNEQF
v_call: TRBV2; cdr3_length: 14; d_call: -; cdr3_aa: ASIDGGRLNTGELF
v_call: TRBV9; cdr3_length: 11; d_call: -; cdr3_aa: ASSVVEFSEAF
v_call: TRBV29-1; cdr3_length: 11; d_call: -; cdr3_aa: SVFPTGAYEQY
v_call: TRBV7-9; cdr3_length: 13; d_call: TRBD1; cdr3_aa: ASSLEGQGRETQY
v_call: TRBV27; cdr3_length: 14; d_call: -; cdr3_aa: ASSGYPQGSNQPQH
v_call: TRBV5-1; cdr3_length: 13; d_call: TRBD1; cdr3_aa: ASSLGGQGGETQY
v_call: TRBV7-9; cdr3_length: 13; d_call: -; cdr3_aa: ASSLATWQGSEAF
v_call: TRBV4-3; cdr3_length: 15; d_call: -; cdr3_aa: ASSQDRQVRSGNTIY